This TCR beta chain was captured in a study of regulatory T cells in long-lasting Graves disease. Time point of the sample: newly diagnosed GD, antithyroid drugs for less than 3 months. PBMCs were the source of the RNA used for TCR sequencing. From each patient, approximately 9 milliliters of peripheral blood was drawn and collected into an EDTA anticoagulant tube. The CDR3 sequence is 14 residues long. The V and J ends lost 0 bases and 1 base respectively, with 4 bases between them. The germline V gene has CDR1 SGDLS and CDR2 YYNGEE. A few counts support this clonotype. Relying on iRepertoire HTBI primers and Arm-PCR of CDR3 regions, the team built TCR beta libraries. TCRdb re-derived calls from the multiplex PCR reads in MiXCR, one entry per CDR3 protein. The sample has fewer than 650,000 distinct CDR3 sequences, about 16% seen once. This sample was shared with a second study, whose subject was T cells in Graves' hyperthyroidism and ophthalmopathy.

The clonotype comes from a man aged 18 to 35 with Graves disease. The V gene is TRBV9, the J gene TRBJ2-2; D ambiguous. The sample here was peripheral blood mononuclear cells (PBMCs), taken at new diagnosis, from a patient treated with antithyroid drugs. The CDR3 sequence: CASSVARNTGELFF. DNA for the CDR3: TGTGCCAGCAGCGTAGCCAGGAACACCGGGGAGCTGTTTTTT.